One sample yielded the 21 T cell receptor beta chains listed below, sequenced in a study of blood T cell repertoires in COVID-19. This table comes from immunoSEQ multiplex PCR, and its TCRdb copy is limited to in-frame clones, with some not included. This table has roughly 120,000 clones, about 90% appearing once. The sequenced sample was peripheral blood. The receptors stem from a human donor in a cohort sampled during active COVID-19.

This chain joins TRBV2 and TRBJ1-5, with 7 bases aligning to TRBD1. CDR1 is SNHLY and CDR2 is FYNNEI in the germline V gene. The V and J ends lost 7 bases and 5 bases, in that order; junction bases with no gene match: 5. CDR3 length: 13 amino acids. The DNA of the CDR3 is TGTGCCAGCACCGAGACAGGGTATCAGCCCCAGCATTTT. It is translated as CASTETGYQPQHF.

The chain couples TRBV5-4 to TRBJ2-1, with a tentative D call TRBD2 (5 bases). Deletions cut 0 bases from V and 0 bases from J, with 10 bases between. The V gene's germline CDR1 is SGHNT and CDR2 YYREEE (reference sequence). The CDR3 totals 16 residues. The CDR3 here is CASSLDSRGSYNEQFF. CDR3 nucleotides: TGTGCCAGCAGCTTGGACTCCCGGGGCTCCTACAATGAGCAGTTCTTC.

V is TRBV24-1 and J is TRBJ2-2; 9 positions match TRBD1. This CDR3 comprises 15 residues. V gave up 4 bases and J gave up 8 bases; unmatched junction bases: 7. CDR1 is KGHDR, CDR2 SFDVKD, per germline. CDR3 in amino acids: CATSDNRGRRGELFF. The CDR3 DNA reads TGTGCCACCAGTGACAACAGGGGGCGCAGGGGGGAGCTGTTTTTT.

V usage is TRBV10-1 and J usage is TRBJ1-1; D unclear. Germline values: CDR1 WNHNN, CDR2 SYGVQD (reference sequence). Deletions cut 0 bases from V and 1 base from J, with 15 bases between. This CDR3 is built from 17 residues. CDR3 nucleotides: TGCGCCAGCAGTGAGTCGGGAGCAGCAAAGAAGAACACTGAAGCTTTCTTT. Protein: CASSESGAAKKNTEAFF.

This clone was detected only a few times. This rearrangement joins TRBV2 to TRBJ1-6; 8 bases align to TRBD1. From germline, CDR1 is SNHLY and CDR2 FYNNEI. The CDR3 is 12 residues long. V lost 6 bases, J lost 10 bases, and 2 bases stayed unmatched. The CDR3 spells CASSDRGSPLHF. In DNA form, the CDR3 reads TGTGCCAGCAGCGACAGGGGATCACCCCTCCACTTT. Full variable domain (outside the CDR3, taken from reference TRBV2 and TRBJ1-6): EPEVTQTPSHQVTQMGQEVILRCVPISNHLYFYWYRQILGQKVEFLVSFYNNEISEKSEIFDDQFSVERPDGSNFTLKIRSTKLEDSAMYFCASSDRGSPLHFGNGTRLTVT.

This clone was counted a single time. The chain joins TRBV19 to TRBJ2-7, with 12 nucleotides matching TRBD2. CDR1 LNHDA and CDR2 SQIVND come from the germline V gene (reference sequence). V lost 6 bases to trimming and J lost 0 bases; unmatched junction nucleotides: 9. This CDR3 contains 17 residues. CDR3 sequence reads: CASSSFGGLAGSYEQYF. The CDR3 coding sequence is TGTGCCAGTAGCTCTTTCGGGGGACTAGCGGGCTCCTACGAGCAGTACTTC.

The CDR3 DNA reads as TGCGCCAGCAGCTTTACAGGGAAGGATGAAAAACTGTTTTTT. Translation: CASSFTGKDEKLFF. This chain uses TRBV5-1 with TRBJ1-4; the D gene is possibly TRBD1 (6 bases). Germline CDR1 and CDR2: SGHRS and YFSETQ. Between the trimmed V and J ends, which lost 2 bases and 6 bases, there was a span of 11 bases. CDR3 length: 14 amino acids.

J is TRBJ1-5 and V is TRBV7-2; D might be TRBD1 (6 bases). From germline, CDR1 is SGHTA and CDR2 FQGNSA. Trimming shortened V by 5 bases and J by 2 bases, and 13 bases separated the two germline ends. CDR3 length: 15 amino acids. CDR3 protein: CASSAPGTRNQPQHF. CDR3 DNA sequence: TGTGCCAGCAGCGCTCCGGGGACACGCAATCAGCCCCAGCATTTT.

This chain joins TRBV27 and TRBJ1-1, with 9 positions matching TRBD1. Losses at the gene ends were 5 bases for V and 0 bases for J; bases not matched to a gene: 4. The CDR3 totals 15 residues. Germline CDR1 and CDR2: MNHEY and SMNVEV (reference sequence). The CDR3 sequence: CASSPDRGMNTEAFF. CDR3 coding DNA: TGTGCCAGCAGTCCGGACAGGGGAATGAACACTGAAGCTTTCTTT.

The rearrangement uses TRBV28 and TRBJ1-1, with D perhaps matching TRBD1 (6 bases). Trimming took 3 bases from V and 2 from J, leaving 13 bases between them. Germline V CDR1 and CDR2: MDHEN, SYDVKM. This CDR3 spans 15 amino acids. In nucleotides, the CDR3 is TGTGCCAGCAGTTTCATTAGGGGGTCCAACACTGAAGCTTTCTTT. Translation gives CASSFIRGSNTEAFF.

The J gene is TRBJ1-5, the V gene TRBV5-8; D might be TRBD1 (6 bases). The CDR3 sequence is 17 residues long. Trimming removed 4 bases at V and 4 bases at J, with 21 bases between. Germline CDR1 SGHTS, CDR2 YDEGEE. The CDR3 DNA reads as TGTGCCAGCAGCGGGGGCCCCGGGGCCCCAGGAAATCAGCCCCAGCATTTT. Protein: CASSGGPGAPGNQPQHF.

Only a few counts were recorded for this clone. CDR3 loop: CASSEGLAGGQETQYF. In nucleotides, the CDR3 is TGCGCCAGCAGTGAGGGACTAGCGGGAGGGCAAGAGACCCAGTACTTC. The gene calls are TRBV10-1 and TRBJ2-5; 15 nucleotides line up with TRBD2. Trimming at V came to 2 bases and at J to 2 bases, leaving 0 bases not matched to a gene. CDR3 size: 16 residues. Germline CDR1 WNHNN, CDR2 SYGVQD (reference sequence).

This chain links TRBV30 with TRBJ1-5; 10 positions agree with TRBD1. In germline, CDR1 is GTSNPN, CDR2 SVGIG (reference sequence). CDR3 length: 15 amino acids. Trimming at V came to 4 bases and at J to 7 bases, leaving 10 bases not matched to a gene. The CDR3 nucleotides are TGTGCCTGGACCCCCCGGGACAGGGGAAGGCAGCCCCAGCATTTT. Its protein product is CAWTPRDRGRQPQHF.

The chain carries TRBV28 and TRBJ2-2; D remains ambiguous. Between the trimmed V and J ends, which lost 6 bases and 0 bases, there was a span of 8 bases. CDR1 and CDR2 from the germline V gene are MDHEN and SYDVKM. The CDR3 loop spans 14 amino acids. The CDR3 DNA is TGTGCCAGCAGGCCAACAGCGAACACCGGGGAGCTGTTTTTT. It is translated as CASRPTANTGELFF.

This clone was seen only once. V usage is TRBV11-2 and J usage is TRBJ1-5; D gene unclear. V shed 0 bases and J shed 1 base, with 4 bases lying between them. Germline lookup yields CDR1 SGHAT and CDR2 FQNNGV. The CDR3 consists of 14 residues. DNA of the CDR3: TGTGCCAGCAGCTTAGATATAAGCAATCAGCCCCAGCATTTT. This sequence encodes CASSLDISNQPQHF. Together with reference TRBV11-2 and TRBJ1-5, the CDR3 gives the full variable domain: EAGVAQSPRYKIIEKRQSVAFWCNPISGHATLYWYQQILGQGPKLLIQFQNNGVVDDSQLPKDRFSAERLKGVDSTLKIQPAKLEDSAVYLCASSLDISNQPQHFGDGTRLSIL.

The rearrangement links TRBV12-3 or TRBV12-4 to TRBJ1-1; 7 positions agree with TRBD1. The CDR3 loop spans 13 amino acids. V lost 5 bases, J lost 4 bases, and 4 bases stayed unmatched. This chain's CDR3 is CASSGTARTEAFF. In nucleotides, the CDR3 is TGTGCCAGCAGTGGGACAGCTCGCACTGAAGCTTTCTTT.

The V and J genes are TRBV27 and TRBJ2-7; TRBD1 matches 7 bases. J gave up 2 bases and V 4 bases, and 11 bases lay outside the gene matches. From germline, CDR1 is MNHEY and CDR2 SMNVEV (reference sequence). CDR3 length: 16 residues. For the CDR3, the DNA is TGTGCCAGCAGTTCCCCCCACACAGGGGCGGCCTACGAGCAGTACTTC. It encodes CASSSPHTGAAYEQYF.

This chain uses TRBV27 with TRBJ2-5; 8 bases are a match to TRBD2. The CDR3 totals 15 residues. Germline CDR1 and CDR2: MNHEY and SMNVEV (reference sequence). V lost 3 bases to trimming and J lost 1 base; unmatched junction nucleotides: 4. CDR3 protein: CASSFLAGPQETQYF. The CDR3 DNA is TGTGCCAGCAGTTTCCTAGCGGGTCCCCAAGAGACCCAGTACTTC.

This sequence joins TRBV7-9 and TRBJ1-1; 7 bases fit TRBD1. This CDR3 has 14 amino acids. The V segment lost 4 bases and the J segment 1 base; nucleotides outside the gene matches: 3. Germline CDR1 reads SEHNR; CDR2 reads FQNEAQ (reference sequence). CDR3 protein: CASSWGQPNTEAFF. In DNA form, the CDR3 reads TGTGCCAGCAGCTGGGGACAGCCGAACACTGAAGCTTTCTTT.

The chain uses TRBV5-1 and TRBJ2-3; 12 nucleotides align to TRBD2. This CDR3 spans 16 amino acids. Germline CDR1 reads SGHRS; CDR2 reads YFSETQ. The trim removed 0 bases at V and 5 bases at J, leaving 4 bases unmatched. The DNA for the CDR3 is TGCGCCAGCAGCTTGGTACTAGCGGGGGGAGGAGATACGCAGTATTTT. It codes for CASSLVLAGGGDTQYF.

The rearrangement uses TRBV6-5 and TRBJ1-1; possibly TRBD1 for D (6 bases). The germline V gene has CDR1 MNHEY and CDR2 SVGAGI. Trimming left V 4 bases short and J 1 base short, with 7 bases between. This CDR3 region has 13 residues. CDR3: CASSWGQNTEAFF. CDR3 DNA sequence: TGTGCCAGCAGTTGGGGACAGAACACTGAAGCTTTCTTT.